The 2 T cell receptor beta chains reported below all come from one sample, sequenced in a study of shared clonotypes between healthy human individuals (dated by TCRdb to the early 2020s). Libraries were prepared through the immunoSEQ multiplex PCR assay. TCRdb carries this immuneACCESS record with in-frame sequences only. Its versions omit some clonotypes, under half of them owing to an unresolved V gene in the studies checked, with the rest unexplained. The sample profile shows around 2,000,000 clones; roughly 94% of them were found once. 0.9% to 1.5% of the sample comes from the top ten. For the CD8 naive samples, CD45RO-negative cells were positively selected for CCR7, yielding a CD45RA+CCR7+ population from which TemRA cells were excluded. The sequencing input was naive CD8+ T cells sorted from blood. This specimen's cell subset or site label, interpreted: CD45RA+CCR7+. All receptors derive from a man aged 18 to 29 in good health.

The V gene is TRBV7-9, the J gene TRBJ2-5; TRBD1 matches 10 bases. V gave up 0 bases and J gave up 5 bases; unmatched junction bases: 6. The CDR3 is 16 residues long. Germline assignment: CDR1 SEHNR and CDR2 FQNEAQ (reference sequence). The CDR3 nucleotides read TGTGCCAGCAGCTTAGCAGGGACAGGGGAAGGTGAGACCCAGTACTTC. Its protein product is CASSLAGTGEGETQYF.

The rearrangement uses TRBV18 and TRBJ2-3; the D is unclear. Germline V gene data show CDR1 as KGHSH and CDR2 as LQKENI. V was trimmed by 3 bases and J by 0 bases, leaving 7 bases between them. There are 14 residues in the CDR3. DNA of the CDR3: TGTGCCAGCTCACCGTCCCCGAGCACAGATACGCAGTATTTT. Translated, it gives CASSPSPSTDTQYF.